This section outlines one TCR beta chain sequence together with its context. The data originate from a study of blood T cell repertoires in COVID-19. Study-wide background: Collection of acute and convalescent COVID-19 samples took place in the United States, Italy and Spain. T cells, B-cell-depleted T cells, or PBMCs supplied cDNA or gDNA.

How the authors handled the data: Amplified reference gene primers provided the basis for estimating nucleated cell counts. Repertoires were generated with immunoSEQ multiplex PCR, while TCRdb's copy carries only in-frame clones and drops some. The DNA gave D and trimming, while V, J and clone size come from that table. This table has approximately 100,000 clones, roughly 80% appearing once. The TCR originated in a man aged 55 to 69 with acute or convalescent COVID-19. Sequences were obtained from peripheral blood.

The CDR3 here is CASSQCYGKNQPQHF. CDR3 DNA: TGCGCCAGCAGTCAATGCTACGGGAAAAATCAGCCCCAGCATTTT. The chain recombines TRBV23-1 with TRBJ1-5; D is unresolved. TRBV23-1 is an open reading frame whose function is uncertain. The CDR3 extends over 15 amino acids. Trimming shortened V by 1 base and J by 4 bases, and 11 bases separated the two germline ends.